The 9 T cell receptor beta chains below come from one sample, sequenced in a study of breast tumors, draining lymph nodes, adjacent tissues. Each CDR3 protein is one row after TCRdb ran MiXCR on the multiplex PCR reads. The table shows more than 200,000 distinct CDR3 sequences, with roughly 32% occurring only once. The lymph nodes were axillary draining lymph nodes from breast cancer patients. Sequencing was done on a sample of axillary lymph node tissue. The receptors were sampled from a female donor with breast cancer. Some clones in this sample may be carry-over from other donors' samples.

This clonotype was seen ten or more times. The chain combines TRBV20-1 with TRBJ2-3, with 12 nucleotides matching TRBD2. Germline V gives CDR1 DFQATT, CDR2 SNEGSKA (reference sequence). J gave up 2 bases and V 6 bases, and 12 bases lay outside the gene matches. The CDR3 is made up of 17 amino acids. CDR3 sequence: CSADSASGRGYTDTQYF. The CDR3 DNA sequence: TGCAGTGCCGACTCGGCTAGCGGGAGGGGGTACACAGATACGCAGTATTTT.

In this sample, this clonotype turned up many times. The V gene is TRBV19, the J gene TRBJ1-6, with 7 bases identical to TRBD1. From germline, CDR1 is LNHDA and CDR2 SQIVND (reference sequence). J lost 11 bases, V lost 3 bases, and 7 bases had no gene match. This CDR3 comprises 14 residues. CDR3 loop: CASSIRRGLPPLHF. The CDR3 region has the DNA TGTGCCAGTAGTATTCGGAGGGGGCTCCCACCCCTCCACTTT.

Turning to this clonotype: Its ends do not fully match the called genes, so a read error is possible. The V call is TRBV18, the J call TRBJ1-5; D possibly corresponds to TRBD1 (5 bases). The CDR3 loop spans 13 amino acids. CDR1 KGHSH and CDR2 LQKENI come from the germline V gene. CDR3 in DNA: TGTGCCAGCCCACCCGGGGGAAATCAGCCCCAGCATTTT. It translates to CASPPGGNQPQHF.

This clonotype was seen at least ten times. The V and J genes are TRBV5-6 and TRBJ2-7; 10 bases are a match to TRBD2. There are 15 residues in the CDR3. Germline CDR1 SGHDT, CDR2 YYEEEE. The V and J ends lost 2 bases and 6 bases, in that order; junction bases with no gene match: 8. CDR3 nucleotide sequence: TGTGCCAGCAGCTTTCTAAGGACTAGCGGAAGCGAGCAGTACTTC. Translating it yields CASSFLRTSGSEQYF.

In the case of this clonotype: This is likely a read error, given that the CDR3 carries no conserved phenylalanine or tryptophan at its end. The chain combines TRBV9 with TRBJ1-2, with 7 bases lining up with TRBD1. This CDR3 has 13 amino acids. Germline CDR1 SGDLS, CDR2 YYNGEE. CDR3 bases: TGTGCCGGCAGTGCAGGGGGTGGCTATGGCTACACCTCC. It is translated as CAGSAGGGYGYTS.

The sample holds a few counts of this clonotype. This chain links TRBV5-1 with TRBJ2-7; 8 nucleotides match TRBD1. Looked up from germline, CDR1 is SGHRS and CDR2 is YFSETQ. This CDR3 spans 14 amino acids. V dropped 6 bases and J dropped 2; count of bases not matched to a gene: 7. CDR3 protein: CASTKAGGAYEQYF. The CDR3 DNA reads as TGCGCCAGCACTAAAGCAGGGGGCGCCTACGAGCAGTACTTC.

The table lists this clonotype with many counts. This chain connects TRBV5-8 to TRBJ2-7, with no clear D. Germline CDR1 SGHTS, CDR2 YDEGEE. V lost 3 bases and J lost 3, with 13 bases in between. The CDR3 is 14 amino acids. CDR3 DNA sequence: TGTGCCAGCAGCTCCTCTCAGTTCCTCTACGAGCAGTACTTC. Translating gives CASSSSQFLYEQYF.

Details on this clonotype: A much bigger clone sits one base away, suggesting this may be a read error. The chain joins TRBV5-6 to TRBJ1-2, with D unresolved. Germline CDR1 SGHDT, CDR2 YYEEEE. Trimming pared 2 bases from V and 4 bases from J, leaving 12 bases between. This CDR3 is 14 amino acids long. The CDR3 DNA sequence: TGTGCCAGCAGCTTAGCGGGCTCCCGCTATGGCTACACCTTC. Amino acid sequence: CASSLAGSRYGYTF.

This clonotype has at least ten counts. This chain joins TRBV11-2 and TRBJ2-7, with 15 bases aligning to TRBD2. This CDR3 is built from 15 residues. The V and J ends lost 5 bases and 7 bases, in that order; junction bases with no gene match: 6. Germline assignment: CDR1 SGHAT and CDR2 FQNNGV. The CDR3 region is CASSRPGLAGGEQYF. The DNA for the CDR3 is TGTGCCAGCAGCCGGCCCGGACTAGCGGGAGGGGAGCAGTACTTC.